Each of the 31 T cell receptor beta chains below was sequenced from the same sample in a study of shared clonotypes between healthy human individuals. Clones were read by immunoSEQ multiplex PCR, and TCRdb kept only the in-frame ones, dropping some. The table lists a few million clones, approximately 96% of them singletons. The sequencing sample was made of naive CD4+ T cells sorted from blood. Subset specified: CD45RA+ positively selected. Source of these receptors: a man between 18 and 29 years old in good health.

The chain links TRBV5-1 to TRBJ2-2; a weak D match, TRBD2 (6 bases). The germline V and J ends were trimmed by 5 bases and 0 bases, with 8 bases remaining between them. CDR1 and CDR2 from the germline V gene are SGHRS and YFSETQ. The CDR3 is 14 amino acids. Here the CDR3 DNA reads TGCGCCAGCAGTCCTAGCGCGAACACCGGGGAGCTGTTTTTT. Amino acid sequence: CASSPSANTGELFF. The full variable domain, rest sourced from reference TRBV5-1 and TRBJ2-2, is KAGVTQTPRYLIKTRGQQVTLSCSPISGHRSVSWYQQTPGQGLQFLFEYFSETQRNKGNFPGRFSGRQFSNSRSEMNVSTLELGDSALYLCASSPSANTGELFFGEGSRLTVL.

The chain uses TRBV10-2 and TRBJ1-5, with D possibly matching TRBD1 (5 bases). V shed 6 bases and J shed 0 bases, with 15 bases lying between them. CDR1 and CDR2 (germline): WSHSY, SAAADI. The length of the CDR3 is 16 residues. The chain's CDR3 is CASRVAGTDSNQPQHF. The CDR3, as DNA: TGCGCCAGCAGGGTAGCCGGGACGGATAGCAATCAGCCCCAGCATTTT.

This chain links TRBV13 with TRBJ2-2; perhaps TRBD1 as D (7 bases). V was shortened by 1 base and J by 3 bases, with 18 bases between the two germline ends. The CDR3 sequence is 18 residues long. The V gene's germline CDR1 is PRHDT and CDR2 FYEKMQ (reference sequence). The CDR3 bases are TGTGCCAGCAGCTTAGAGGGATTGCGGGACAGACACACCGGGGAGCTGTTTTTT. This sequence encodes CASSLEGLRDRHTGELFF.

The chain is built from TRBV11-2 and TRBJ2-3, with D possibly being TRBD2 (5 bases). CDR1 SGHAT and CDR2 FQNNGV come from the germline V gene. V was shortened by 0 bases and J by 2 bases, with 9 bases between the two germline ends. This CDR3 region has 15 residues. The CDR3 DNA follows: TGTGCCAGCAGCTTAGAGTGGGAGTACACAGATACGCAGTATTTT. It codes for CASSLEWEYTDTQYF. The whole variable domain, remainder taken from reference TRBV11-2 and TRBJ2-3, is EAGVAQSPRYKIIEKRQSVAFWCNPISGHATLYWYQQILGQGPKLLIQFQNNGVVDDSQLPKDRFSAERLKGVDSTLKIQPAKLEDSAVYLCASSLEWEYTDTQYFGPGTRLTVL.

This clone showed up just once. Lacking the conserved final phenylalanine or tryptophan, this CDR3 likely reflects a read error. This rearrangement joins TRBV6-1 to TRBJ1-2; D may be TRBD1 (5 bases). From germline, CDR1 is MNHNS and CDR2 SASEGT. This CDR3 contains 15 residues. Trimming removed 0 bases from V and 4 bases from J, with 12 bases in between. The CDR3 here is CASSEAPREGYGYTL. CDR3 in DNA: TGTGCCAGCAGTGAAGCGCCCAGGGAGGGCTATGGCTACACCCTC.

The V call is TRBV5-4, the J call TRBJ2-2; no definite D call. Germline CDR1 and CDR2: SGHNT and YYREEE (reference sequence). Trimming took off 3 bases at V and 5 bases at J, with 8 bases between the two ends. CDR3 length equals 13 residues. The CDR3 here is CASSSFLTGELFF. The CDR3 region has the DNA TGTGCCAGCAGCTCTTTCCTGACCGGGGAGCTGTTTTTT.

The CDR3 loop is CASSFFQGTNGYTF. CDR3 nucleotides: TGTGCCAGCAGCTTTTTCCAGGGTACAAATGGCTACACCTTC. The chain has TRBV7-2 and TRBJ1-2; TRBD1 is a possible D gene (5 bases). The V gene lost 3 bases and the J gene lost 6 bases, with 14 bases spanning the gap. Germline lookup yields CDR1 SGHTA and CDR2 FQGNSA. CDR3 length equals 14 residues.

This clone was detected once. The chain is built from TRBV2 and TRBJ1-4; 9 bases align to TRBD1. V shed 8 bases and J 3 bases; nucleotides not matched to a gene: 7. The germline V gene has CDR1 SNHLY and CDR2 FYNNEI. This CDR3 is built from 15 residues. The CDR3 DNA reads TGTGCCAGCGGAGAGACAGGGGGGTCTAATGAAAAACTGTTTTTT. It yields the protein CASGETGGSNEKLFF. Combining the CDR3 with reference TRBV2 and TRBJ1-4 gives the whole variable domain EPEVTQTPSHQVTQMGQEVILRCVPISNHLYFYWYRQILGQKVEFLVSFYNNEISEKSEIFDDQFSVERPDGSNFTLKIRSTKLEDSAMYFCASGETGGSNEKLFFGSGTQLSVL.

This clone has a handful of counts. The chain uses TRBV30 and TRBJ2-6; D not certain. Germline loops: CDR1 GTSNPN, CDR2 SVGIG (reference sequence). The germline V and J ends were trimmed by 0 bases and 3 bases, with 9 bases remaining between them. CDR3 length equals 15 residues. CDR3 loop: CAWSVPQLGANVLTF. The CDR3 bases are TGTGCCTGGAGTGTACCTCAACTTGGGGCCAACGTCCTGACTTTC.

This clone was detected only once. This sequence joins TRBV6-5 and TRBJ2-7; possibly TRBD1 for D (6 bases). V was cut by 0 bases and J by 4 bases, with 16 bases left in between. Germline V gene sequence: CDR1 MNHEY, CDR2 SVGAGI. The CDR3 is 16 amino acids. The CDR3 DNA sequence: TGTGCCAGCAGTTACTCGGGCAGGGGAGCAATTTACGAGCAGTACTTC. This codes for CASSYSGRGAIYEQYF.

The V gene is TRBV11-3, the J gene TRBJ2-2; D not certain. Trimming left V 5 bases short and J 1 base short, with 17 bases between. The germline gives CDR1 SGHNT, CDR2 YENEEA. CDR3 length: 17 residues. The CDR3, as DNA: TGTGCCAGCAGCCCGGCATTCGGACGGCAGAACACCGGGGAGCTGTTTTTT. This encodes CASSPAFGRQNTGELFF. Using reference TRBV11-3 and TRBJ2-2 for the parts outside the CDR3, the full variable domain is EAGVVQSPRYKIIEKKQPVAFWCNPISGHNTLYWYLQNLGQGPELLIRYENEEAVDDSQLPKDRFSAERLKGVDSTLKIQPAELGDSAVYLCASSPAFGRQNTGELFFGEGSRLTVL.

The chain links TRBV7-2 to TRBJ2-1, with D perhaps assigned TRBD1 or TRBD2 (8 bases each). The CDR3 totals 17 residues. V lost 5 bases and J 0 bases, leaving 17 bases between the germline ends. The germline CDR1 and CDR2 sequences are SGHTA and FQGNSA. The CDR3 DNA sequence: TGTGCCAGCAGCCTGAGGACAGGGACTAGCTCCTACAATGAGCAGTTCTTC. Its protein product is CASSLRTGTSSYNEQFF.

The chain has TRBV15 and TRBJ1-1; 10 bases match TRBD1. This CDR3 is built from 15 residues. Trimming removed 3 bases from V and 5 bases from J; junction bases left unmatched: 6. Germline V gives CDR1 LNHNV, CDR2 YYDKDF (reference sequence). The CDR3 region has the DNA TGTGCCACCAGCAGCCCAGACAGGGGGCTGACTGAAGCTTTCTTT. It translates to CATSSPDRGLTEAFF. Complete variable domain (other parts from reference TRBV15 and TRBJ1-1): DAMVIQNPRYQVTQFGKPVTLSCSQTLNHNVMYWYQQKSSQAPKLLFHYYDKDFNNEADTPDNFQSRRPNTSFCFLDIRSPGLGDTAMYLCATSSPDRGLTEAFFGQGTRLTVV.

This clone has just a few counts. The chain combines TRBV5-4 with TRBJ1-6; D gene uncertain. Germline V gives CDR1 SGHNT, CDR2 YYREEE (reference sequence). V lost 3 bases to trimming and J lost 9 bases, with 13 bases between them. This CDR3 is built from 14 residues. CDR3 nucleotides: TGTGCCAGCAGCTCACGGACGGACGCTTCACCCCTCCACTTT. Amino acids: CASSSRTDASPLHF. Together with reference TRBV5-4 and TRBJ1-6, the CDR3 gives the full variable domain: ETGVTQSPTHLIKTRGQQVTLRCSSQSGHNTVSWYQQALGQGPQFIFQYYREEENGRGNFPPRFSGLQFPNYSSELNVNALELDDSALYLCASSSRTDASPLHFGNGTRLTVT.

The chain recombines TRBV5-4 with TRBJ2-2, with D maybe TRBD1 (6 bases). Looked up from germline, CDR1 is SGHNT and CDR2 is YYREEE (reference sequence). CDR3 length: 15 residues. V was pared by 3 bases and J by 4 bases, with 13 bases between. CDR3 region: CASSSSGTSTGELFF. The DNA of the CDR3 is TGTGCCAGCAGCTCCTCCGGGACAAGCACCGGGGAGCTGTTTTTT.

The chain combines TRBV15 with TRBJ2-7, with D tentatively TRBD2 (5 bases). Germline V gives CDR1 LNHNV, CDR2 YYDKDF (reference sequence). The CDR3 spans 16 residues. The V and J ends lost 0 bases and 9 bases respectively, with 21 bases between them. In DNA form, the CDR3 reads TGTGCCACCAGCAGAGATTGGGAGACTACGTCTACGACGCAGTACTTC. This sequence encodes CATSRDWETTSTTQYF.

This clone came up once. The J gene is TRBJ1-2, the V gene TRBV6-5; 9 positions match TRBD1. The junction had 3 bases not matched to a gene; V was cut back by 4 bases and J by 6 bases. This CDR3 spans 13 amino acids. Germline CDR1 and CDR2: MNHEY and SVGAGI. The CDR3 sequence: CASSFGQGHGYTF. CDR3 nucleotides: TGTGCCAGCAGTTTCGGACAGGGGCATGGCTACACCTTC.

CDR3 residues: CASTREGEKLFF. The CDR3 nucleotides are TGTGCCAGCACCAGGGAGGGGGAAAAACTGTTTTTT. The V and J genes are TRBV7-9 and TRBJ1-4; perhaps TRBD1 as D (5 bases). The CDR3 has 12 amino acids. The V gene's germline CDR1 is SEHNR and CDR2 FQNEAQ (reference sequence). V shed 7 bases and J shed 8 bases, with 11 bases lying between them.

The rearrangement links TRBV7-9 to TRBJ1-2; D might be TRBD1 (6 bases). This CDR3 comprises 14 residues. CDR1 and CDR2 (germline): SEHNR, FQNEAQ (reference sequence). The V gene lost 5 bases and the J gene lost 3 bases, with 13 bases spanning the gap. CDR3 in amino acids: CASSPVSGDYGYTF. CDR3 sequence (DNA): TGTGCCAGCAGCCCCGTGTCAGGGGACTATGGCTACACCTTC.

V and J are TRBV5-1 and TRBJ1-3, with 8 bases that match TRBD1. V gave up 4 bases and J gave up 0 bases; unmatched junction bases: 6. Germline CDR1 is SGHRS and CDR2 is YFSETQ. This CDR3 is 16 amino acids long. CDR3 loop: CASSQGQAFSGNTIYF. CDR3 nucleotide sequence: TGCGCCAGCAGCCAGGGACAGGCCTTCTCTGGAAACACCATATATTTT.

The table lists this clone with a count of one. The rearrangement joins TRBV5-5 to TRBJ2-5; no clear D gene. This CDR3 has 12 residues. Per the germline V gene, CDR1 is SGHKS and CDR2 is YYEKEE (reference sequence). Trimming removed 4 bases at V and 1 base at J, with 5 bases between. CDR3 nucleotides: TGTGCCAGCAGCCCCTTCCAAGAGACCCAGTACTTC. Translating it yields CASSPFQETQYF.

The genes are TRBV29-1 and TRBJ2-7; 8 bases align to TRBD2. Germline V gives CDR1 SQVTM, CDR2 ANQGSEA. After removal of 6 bases from V and 7 bases from J, the junction contained 11 bases not matched to a gene. This CDR3 spans 13 amino acids. CDR3 nucleotide sequence: TGCAGCGTGGTGCGGGGGGCGCCTGGAGAGCAGTACTTC. Translation gives CSVVRGAPGEQYF.

V and J are TRBV7-2 and TRBJ2-7; D remains ambiguous. The V and J ends lost 5 bases and 1 base respectively, with 9 bases between them. The germline V gene has CDR1 SGHTA and CDR2 FQGNSA. The CDR3 is 13 amino acids. CDR3 sequence: CASSNARSYEQYF. The CDR3 DNA is TGTGCCAGCAGCAACGCCAGGTCCTACGAGCAGTACTTC.

The chain joins TRBV18 to TRBJ1-3; TRBD1 matches at 9 bases. The CDR3 is 17 residues long. Unmatched junction bases numbered 6, after V lost 3 bases and J lost 0 bases. In germline, CDR1 is KGHSH, CDR2 LQKENI. In DNA, the CDR3 is TGTGCCAGCTCACCTTTTCCGGGACAGGGCTCTGGAAACACCATATATTTT. It yields the protein CASSPFPGQGSGNTIYF.

This rearrangement joins TRBV15 to TRBJ2-3; 7 bases line up with TRBD2. The V and J ends lost 0 bases and 13 bases, in that order; junction bases with no gene match: 10. This CDR3 is built from 14 residues. CDR1 and CDR2 from the germline V gene are LNHNV and YYDKDF (reference sequence). The DNA of the CDR3 is TGTGCCACCAGCAGAGATCGGGGAGGGTGGAGCGAGTATTTT. It encodes CATSRDRGGWSEYF.

The rearrangement links TRBV5-1 to TRBJ2-7; D unclear. Germline values: CDR1 SGHRS, CDR2 YFSETQ. The V end lost 1 base, the J end lost 2 bases, and 10 bases lay between the germline ends. The CDR3 loop spans 14 amino acids. For the CDR3, the DNA is TGCGCCAGCAGCTTGCAGGCAGGAACCTACGAGCAGTACTTC. Its protein is CASSLQAGTYEQYF.

This rearrangement joins TRBV18 to TRBJ1-4; the match to TRBD1 covers 8 bases. CDR1 and CDR2 from the germline V gene are KGHSH and LQKENI. J gave up 7 bases and V 1 base, and 5 bases lay outside the gene matches. The CDR3 runs to 15 residues. CDR3 sequence reads: CASSPRTGYSEKLFF. DNA for the CDR3: TGTGCCAGCTCACCACGGACAGGGTATAGTGAAAAACTGTTTTTT.

The gene calls are TRBV15 and TRBJ1-3; TRBD1 might be the D (6 bases). This CDR3 comprises 16 residues. In germline, CDR1 is LNHNV, CDR2 YYDKDF (reference sequence). V lost 6 bases and J lost 7, with 22 bases in between. CDR3 in amino acids: CATSRDTHPLGNTIYF. The DNA for the CDR3 is TGTGCCACCAGTCGGGACACTCATCCGCTGGGGAACACCATATATTTT.

A single count supports this clone. In DNA, the CDR3 is TGTGCCAGCAGCGTAGGTAGTCTGGGTGAGCAGTTCTTC. Encoded protein: CASSVGSLGEQFF. V gene TRBV9 combines with J gene TRBJ2-1; D call uncertain. Germline V gene sequence: CDR1 SGDLS, CDR2 YYNGEE. CDR3 length: 13 amino acids. The V and J ends lost 0 bases and 9 bases respectively, with 10 bases between them.

The gene calls are TRBV5-1 and TRBJ1-2; the D gene is possibly TRBD1 (5 bases). Germline-derived CDR1 and CDR2 are SGHRS and YFSETQ. This CDR3 spans 15 amino acids. Trimming left V 2 bases short and J 3 bases short, with 14 bases between. The CDR3 region has the DNA TGCGCCAGCAGCTTAGGGGCAGGGCTCTACTATGGCTACACCTTC. Amino acid sequence: CASSLGAGLYYGYTF.

The chain recombines TRBV30 with TRBJ1-2; 8 nucleotides match TRBD1. V was pared by 5 bases and J by 6 bases, with 5 bases of the junction left unmatched. The CDR3 consists of 12 residues. Germline CDR1 reads GTSNPN; CDR2 reads SVGIG (reference sequence). The CDR3 is CAWADREDGYTF. The CDR3 DNA reads TGTGCCTGGGCGGACAGGGAAGATGGCTACACCTTC.